This TCR beta chain originates from a study of blood T cells in healthy people across ages (dated by TCRdb to 2013 to 2016). Describing the broader study: Template switching captured roughly one uniquely barcoded TCR beta cDNA molecule per two T cells in model experiments. To avoid experimental bias, donors of different ages were randomly spread across the sequencing lanes. Using deep sequencing normalized with unique cDNA molecular identifiers, the study measured how TCR beta repertoire diversity changes with age. Four age groups were formed from the donors: young (average approximately 15 years), middle-aged (around 37), aged (roughly 59) and long-lived (approximately 78). For two donors (one aged 18 to 30 and one aged 80 or older), the study analyzed two additional independent replicas of 1 million unique cDNA reads from the same blood draw.

Beyond this particular receptor, the publication reports: Because donor CMV infection status was unknown, age-related changes in expanded clonotypes were potentially confounded. A strong correlation was found between observed TCR beta diversity and the percentage of naive T cells measured by flow cytometry. Observed TCR beta diversity per million T cells fell roughly linearly with age, and a significant reduction was already apparent by age about 36. Compared with the aged group, the long-lived group had more naive CD4+ T cells, fewer expanded clones and increased TCR diversity, suggesting age selection. Conclusive comparison of naive and antigen-experienced compartments was prevented by the profiling of bulk unsorted PBMCs. Estimates of total diversity from one million sequenced T cells were regarded as lower bounds and underestimates.

Libraries were prepared through 5' RACE. The sequencer was an Illumina HiSeq 2500. The second PCR ran for about 7 to 11 cycles and used a J-beta primer mix along with a sample-barcoded 5' primer. Each TCR beta cDNA molecule received a unique molecular identifier from a template-switch 5' adaptor carrying 12 random nucleotides. Each sample yielded at least 2.5 million CDR3-containing paired-end reads. First-strand cDNA was synthesized from all RNA with the Mint cDNA synthesis kit, primed by a TRBC-specific oligonucleotide. Following uracil-DNA glycosylase treatment, all cDNA underwent a first 18-cycle PCR with the universal primers M1SS and BC2_uni_R. As for the authors' bioinformatics: For normalization, 1 million high-quality reads, each with a distinct molecular identifier, were randomly selected from each sample. Instead of being binned into consensus sequences, reads that shared molecular identifiers were thrown out. CDR3 identification, clonotype clustering and error correction used MiTCR with a Q25 quality threshold and the strictest error-elimination algorithm. A nonparametric unseen species model with Euler transformation was used to estimate lower-bound total TCR beta diversity. TCRdb ran its own pipeline on the public reads, namely fastp trimming at Q25 and MiXCR clone calling, and kept in-frame beta chains. Rows are combined by CDR3 protein, so each entry shows the most common genes and DNA. V and J calls and clone size were set by TCRdb, not the authors. In this sample the table shows some 1.4 million distinct CDR3 sequences, approximately 38% of which occur a single time. The ten largest make up 6.5% to 10% of the sample.

Donors were roughly 40 systemically healthy Caucasian individuals from Russia aged roughly 6 to 100 years. Each donor gave approximately 10 milliliters of peripheral blood, collected into EDTA-treated Vacutainer tubes. Ficoll-Paque density-gradient centrifugation was used to isolate PBMCs, with at least 6 million obtained per sample. Total RNA was extracted from PBMCs with Trizol reagent, with at least 6 micrograms obtained per sample. Naive CD45RAhigh/CD27high T cell percentages were measured by flow cytometry on a PBMC aliquot from every donor. CDR1 and CDR2 are read off the germline V gene as ENHRY and SYGVKD. Trimming takes 6 bases from V and 4 bases from J, and the germline ends sit 12 bases apart. The CDR3 spans 14 residues, from the cysteine through the phenylalanine. Of all the DNA, just the CDR3 is kept, 42 bases in frame from base 1. Note on this clonotype: Its antigen target is currently unknown. Base qualities were left out, and no much larger clone turns up one base away.

The specimen was blood. This TCR derives from a woman between 18 and 29 years old in good health. The chain links TRBV10-3 with TRBJ2-2; TRBD2 is a possible D gene, resting on 5 matching bases. The encoded CDR3 is CAIRGPLGTGELFF. The bases are TGTGCCATCAGAGGCCCACTAGGCACCGGGGAGCTGTTTTTT.